A single sample gave rise to the 9 T cell receptor beta chains below, sequenced in a study of cytomegalovirus exposure and HLA in healthy donors. This table comes from immunoSEQ multiplex PCR, and its TCRdb copy is limited to in-frame clones, with some not included. Of 110,000 or so clones detected, 70% to 90% appear once; the ten largest clones hold about 4.1%. Material for sequencing was PBMCs. These receptors were collected from a man younger than 30 in good health and CMV-seropositive.

The rearrangement joins TRBV6-4 to TRBJ2-1, with 11 bases aligning to TRBD2. Germline CDR1 is MRHNA and CDR2 is SNTAGT. The trim removed 4 bases at V and 3 bases at J, leaving 5 bases unmatched. The length of the CDR3 is 16 residues. The CDR3 DNA sequence: TGTGCCAGCAGTGTCGGGACTAGCGGAATCTACAATGAGCAGTTCTTC. It is translated as CASSVGTSGIYNEQFF.

The V gene is TRBV10-1, the J gene TRBJ2-7; TRBD2 might be the D (6 bases). The CDR3 contains 16 residues. Germline loops: CDR1 WNHNN, CDR2 SYGVQD (reference sequence). V gave up 2 bases and J gave up 2 bases, with 16 bases separating them. This CDR3 reads CASSEQASADAYEQYF. CDR3 nucleotide sequence: TGCGCCAGCAGTGAGCAAGCTAGCGCTGACGCCTACGAGCAGTACTTC.

Concerning this clone: At one boundary the junction diverges from the germline segment, which might be a read error. The rearrangement uses TRBV7-7 and TRBJ2-2; D not resolved. Germline V lookup: CDR1 SSHAT, CDR2 FNYEAQ (reference sequence). CDR3 length: 13 residues. The CDR3 nucleotides are TGTGCTAGCAGCTTAGCCGTTACCGGGGAGCTGTTTTTT. It specifies CASSLAVTGELFF. The variable domain in full, with the rest retrieved from reference TRBV7-7 and TRBJ2-2, is GAGVSQSPRYKVTKRGQDVTLRCDPISSHATLYWYQQALGQGPEFLTYFNYEAQPDKSGLPSDRFSAERPEGSISTLTIQRTEQRDSAMYRCASSLAVTGELFFGEGSRLTVL.

This clone has only a few counts. The chain is built from TRBV13 and TRBJ2-7; D is ambiguous. V was trimmed by 6 bases and J by 5 bases, leaving 11 bases between them. CDR1 PRHDT and CDR2 FYEKMQ come from the germline V gene (reference sequence). This CDR3 is 12 amino acids long. The CDR3 coding sequence is TGTGCCAGCAGTCGAGCGCACCACGAGCAGTACTTC. Its translation is CASSRAHHEQYF.

The chain combines TRBV27 with TRBJ1-3; D unresolved. Trimming removed 0 bases from V and 4 bases from J, with 10 bases in between. Germline V gives CDR1 MNHEY, CDR2 SMNVEV (reference sequence). CDR3 size: 15 residues. Here the CDR3 reads CASSLSSPGGNTIYF. Here the CDR3 DNA reads TGTGCCAGCAGTTTATCTAGCCCCGGGGGAAACACCATATATTTT.

The J gene is TRBJ1-6, the V gene TRBV11-2; D is possibly TRBD1 (5 bases). The V gene lost 1 base and the J gene lost 11 bases, with 9 bases spanning the gap. The CDR3 spans 13 residues. The germline V gene encodes CDR1 SGHAT and CDR2 FQNNGV. Written as DNA, the CDR3 is TGTGCCAGCAGCTTAGGGACAAGCACACCCCTCCACTTT. Its translation: CASSLGTSTPLHF.

The rearrangement links TRBV27 to TRBJ2-5; 10 bases line up with TRBD2. Trimming at V came to 5 bases and at J to 2 bases, leaving 5 bases not matched to a gene. Germline CDR1 is MNHEY and CDR2 is SMNVEV (reference sequence). The CDR3 covers 15 residues. CDR3 coding DNA: TGTGCCAGCAGTCTAGCGGGGGAGACACAAGAGACCCAGTACTTC. Translation gives CASSLAGETQETQYF.

The genes are TRBV2 and TRBJ2-3; TRBD2 matches at 7 bases. V lost 3 bases, J lost 2 bases, and 5 bases stayed unmatched. This CDR3 has 15 residues. Per germline, CDR1 SNHLY and CDR2 FYNNEI. This CDR3 reads CASSERLASTDTQYF. The CDR3 DNA reads TGTGCCAGCAGTGAGAGACTAGCTTCCACAGATACGCAGTATTTT.

This clone showed up just a few times. The chain uses TRBV5-1 and TRBJ1-2; the D gene is possibly TRBD1 (6 bases). The V gene lost 1 base and the J gene lost 4 bases, with 14 bases spanning the gap. Germline CDR1 is SGHRS and CDR2 is YFSETQ. This CDR3 has 15 residues. CDR3 residues: CASSLSGDTSYGYTF. The CDR3 coding sequence is TGCGCCAGCAGCTTGTCAGGGGACACCTCCTATGGCTACACCTTC. Drawing the rest from reference TRBV5-1 and TRBJ1-2, the complete variable domain is KAGVTQTPRYLIKTRGQQVTLSCSPISGHRSVSWYQQTPGQGLQFLFEYFSETQRNKGNFPGRFSGRQFSNSRSEMNVSTLELGDSALYLCASSLSGDTSYGYTFGSGTRLTVV.